This note documents a single TCR beta chain sequence. Antigen specificity is unknown. This sample is part of a study of T cell repertoires in cytomegalovirus infection. Looking at the study overall: CMV infection together with matching HLA type was indicated by public TCR beta signatures. Whole-study findings and limits: Cumulated frequencies of public TCR beta families served to identify carriers of CMV plus the relevant HLA.

TCRdb recomputed calls from the reads with MiXCR, one row per CDR3 protein. This sample carries some 590,000 distinct CDR3 sequences, almost 40% of them seen once, and the ten largest clones take more than 40%. The specimen was cultured PBMCs, collected from culture after CMV antigen stimulation. This clonotype was sampled from a human donor in good health (CMV status not recorded). Some clones in this sample may be carry-over from other donors' samples.

The CDR3 reads CAADSGYSNQPQHF. The CDR3 region has the DNA TGTGCCGCGGACAGCGGATATAGCAATCAGCCCCAGCATTTT. The genes are TRBV6-6 and TRBJ1-5, with a possible D match to TRBD1 (6 bases). The CDR3 is 14 residues long. The V gene lost 11 bases and the J gene lost 0 bases, with 14 bases spanning the gap. Germline V gene sequence: CDR1 MNHNY, CDR2 SVGAGI (reference sequence).